The entry below gives a single TCR beta chain sequence along with its context. The antigen is unknown. This record belongs to a study of post-analysis software for immune sequencing data. Overall study results and limits: Controls had lower frequencies than patients of 4 or 5 TRBV segments, which included TRBV5-6, TRBV5-1 and TRBV20-1.

Prepared TCR beta cDNA libraries contained unique molecular identifiers. TCRdb analysed the PCR reads with MiXCR anew, one entry per CDR3 protein. Here the sample spans 700,000 to 800,000 distinct CDR3 sequences, roughly 27% being singletons. Trimming pared 5 bases from V and 6 bases from J, leaving 13 bases between. This CDR3 region has 14 residues. Germline CDR1 and CDR2: KGHDR and SFDVKD. The chain links TRBV24-1 to TRBJ2-1; tentative D call: TRBD2 (6 bases). This clonotype was sampled from a girl aged 5-17 years with multiple sclerosis. Sequencing used blood. CDR3 residues: CATSGRGIINEQFF. CDR3 in DNA: TGTGCCACCAGTGGTCGCGGGATAATCAATGAGCAGTTCTTC.